This T cell receptor beta chain was retrieved from a study of blood T cells in healthy people across ages (dated by TCRdb to 2014 to 2015). A note on the overall study: Template switching captured roughly one uniquely barcoded TCR beta cDNA molecule per two T cells in model experiments. Using deep sequencing normalized with unique cDNA molecular identifiers, the study measured how TCR beta repertoire diversity changes with age. Donors were grouped into four age groups: young (average about 15 years), middle-aged (roughly 40), aged (approximately 58) and long-lived (approximately 81). For two donors (one aged 18 to 30 and one aged 80 or older), the study analyzed two additional independent replicas of 1 million unique cDNA reads from the same blood draw.

Here is what the overall study found, with its caveats: Estimates of total diversity based on one million sequenced T cells were regarded as lower bounds and as underestimates. There was a strong correlation between observed TCR beta diversity and the percentage of naive T cells measured by flow cytometry. Observed TCR beta diversity per million T cells fell roughly linearly with age, and a significant reduction was already apparent by age around 40. Compared with the aged group, the long-lived group had more naive CD4+ T cells, fewer expanded clones and increased TCR diversity, a pattern suggesting age selection. Because profiling used bulk unsorted PBMCs, naive and antigen-experienced compartments could not be compared conclusively. Because the CMV infection status of the donors was unknown, age-related changes in expanded clonotypes may potentially have been confounded.

The library relied on 5' RACE. TCRdb shows the sequencer as Illumina HiSeq 2500. The second PCR ran for about 7 to 11 cycles and used a J-beta primer mix along with a sample-barcoded 5' primer. A unique molecular identifier was introduced onto each TCR beta cDNA molecule by a template-switch 5' adaptor carrying 12 random nucleotides. At least 3 million CDR3-containing paired-end reads were obtained from each sample. The Mint cDNA synthesis kit, primed by a TRBC-specific oligonucleotide, was used to synthesize first-strand cDNA from all RNA. After uracil-DNA glycosylase treatment, a first 18-cycle PCR used universal primers M1SS and BC2_uni_R on all cDNA. In the source study's methods: Normalization of each sample was performed by random selection of 1 million high-quality reads, each carrying a distinct molecular identifier. Reads sharing molecular identifiers were discarded rather than binned into consensus sequences. MiTCR, set to a Q25 quality threshold and the strictest error-elimination algorithm, was used for CDR3 identification, clonotype clustering and error correction. A nonparametric unseen species model using Euler transformation provided a lower-bound estimate of total TCR beta diversity. The public reads were run again by TCRdb, first through fastp at Q25 and then through MiXCR, and only productive beta chains were kept. Rows with a matching CDR3 protein are joined into one entry that keeps the most common DNA and genes. The V and J calls and clone size come from TCRdb's table, not from the authors' own analysis. Recorded for this sample are 750,000 to 850,000 distinct CDR3 sequences; around 25% of them occurred a single time. Jointly, the top ten make up under 4.5% of the sample.

Details on this clonotype: Its antigen specificity is not known. Base qualities are not at hand, and no much larger clone is one base apart.

The 35 to 40 donors, aged about 6 to 95 years, were systemically healthy Caucasian individuals from Russia. About 9.8 milliliters of peripheral blood were drawn from each donor into EDTA-treated Vacutainer tubes. Ficoll-Paque density-gradient centrifugation was used to isolate PBMCs, with at least 6 million per sample. Trizol reagent was used to extract total RNA from the PBMCs, yielding at least 6 micrograms per sample. For every donor, an aliquot of PBMCs went through flow cytometry to measure the percentages of naive CD45RAhigh/CD27high T cells. The same data also contributed to another study, on T cells of mothers and their children. Looking at the second paper: The donors were nine systemically healthy Caucasian individuals, made up of three mothers and their six children. cDNA synthesis used all of the extracted RNA, with 1.5 ug of RNA in each 15 ul reaction. In the second PCR, the M1S primer added sample barcodes and 2-4 random nucleotides. Each mother yielded over 8.5 million TCR beta CDR3 reads and each child roughly 3 million reads. Thymic selection similarly shapes TCR recombination output in related and unrelated pairs, with minor effect from inherited differences. Normalized repertoire overlap in related mother-child pairs was always slightly higher than in unrelated mother-child pairs, but the difference was never significant. No persistent microchimeric T cell clones were detected, at a sensitivity of about 100 clones per million clonotypes. The study used deep NGS to compare TCR beta repertoires of mothers and children, seeking features distinguishing related mother-child pairs from unrelated individuals. Mothers averaged around 43 +/- 4 years of age and children averaged roughly 12 +/- 4 years. After adapters were ligated using NEBNext reagents, the libraries underwent 100+100 nt paired-end sequencing on an Illumina HiSeq 2000. Mother and child libraries were prepared a month apart and sequenced in separate runs to prevent cross-contamination. Each donor had between about 500,000 and 2,100,000 distinct TCR beta clonotypes identified. Naive TCR beta clonotypes were estimated from low-frequency clonotypes matched to each donor's FACS-determined naive share, without sorting.

The sample comprised blood. The clonotype was recovered from a boy younger than 18 in good health.

CDR3 loop: CASTQALAGGRDEQFF. The DNA sequence reads TGTGCCAGCACCCAAGCCCTAGCGGGAGGGCGCGATGAGCAGTTCTTC. The sequence is built from TRBV28 and TRBJ2-5, and 12 junction bases match TRBD2. The J call may be wrong; the DNA end is better matched by TRBJ2-1. Based on the germline V gene, the CDR1 and CDR2 sequences are MDHEN and SYDVKM. There are 16 amino acids in the CDR3, from cysteine to phenylalanine inclusive. The entry retains the CDR3 DNA only, 48 bases that are in frame from base 1.